This TCR beta chain was found in a study of response to subunit inactivated influenza vaccine. TCRdb reprocessed the RT-PCR reads with MiXCR, giving one entry per CDR3 protein. The data contain over 800,000 distinct CDR3 sequences, around 20% of them singletons. This clonotype appeared a few times. The junction departs from the called germline gene at one end, perhaps through a read error. Germline-derived CDR1 and CDR2 are MDHEN and SYDVKM. This CDR3 is 16 amino acids long. The chain has TRBV28 and TRBJ2-7; 9 nucleotides match TRBD2. This receptor was identified in a man aged 50-59 years who received an inactivated influenza vaccine. Here the sequenced sample was PBMCs from blood, taken 5 to 6 days after vaccination. CDR3 sequence: CASSLPTSGPSSEQYF. In DNA, the CDR3 is TGTGCCAGCAGTTTGCCTACTAGCGGGCCCTCCTCCGAGCAGTACTTC.